This T cell receptor (beta chain) was observed in a study of cytomegalovirus exposure and HLA in healthy donors. Overall study: For the approximately 420 genotyped donors, 80% to 90% fell within the Caucasian-associated ancestry cluster. Study results and caveats: Cytomegalovirus-associated TCR beta chains were listed, numbering 150 to 200. Later analysis reportedly placed an Asian-associated ancestry cluster below the roughly 700-donor mean in N-insertions.

The PCR ran on 60 Vbeta and 13 Jbeta primers. Authors' data handling: A follow-up analysis tallied 70 million to 80 million unique TCR beta chains, about 10 million shared. The table came from immunoSEQ multiplex PCR; TCRdb's copy has only in-frame clones and leaves some out. The D gene and trimming were derived from the DNA, and the V and J assignments and clone size from that table. Of about 140,000 clones in the sample, roughly three quarters are singletons; the top ten hold 3.5% to 5%. About this clone: The antigen is unknown.

The CDR3 runs 15 residues. Germline V gene lookup returns CDR1 MNHEY and CDR2 SMNVEV (reference sequence). V was clipped by 5 bases and J by 0 bases, with 11 bases between them. This chain links TRBV27 with TRBJ2-1; D is perhaps TRBD1 (6 bases). Input material: PBMCs. The clonotype comes from a man between 18 and 35 years old in good health and CMV-seronegative. This CDR3 is CASSPQGPSYNEQFF. The CDR3 DNA reads as TGTGCCAGCAGTCCACAGGGCCCCTCCTACAATGAGCAGTTCTTC.